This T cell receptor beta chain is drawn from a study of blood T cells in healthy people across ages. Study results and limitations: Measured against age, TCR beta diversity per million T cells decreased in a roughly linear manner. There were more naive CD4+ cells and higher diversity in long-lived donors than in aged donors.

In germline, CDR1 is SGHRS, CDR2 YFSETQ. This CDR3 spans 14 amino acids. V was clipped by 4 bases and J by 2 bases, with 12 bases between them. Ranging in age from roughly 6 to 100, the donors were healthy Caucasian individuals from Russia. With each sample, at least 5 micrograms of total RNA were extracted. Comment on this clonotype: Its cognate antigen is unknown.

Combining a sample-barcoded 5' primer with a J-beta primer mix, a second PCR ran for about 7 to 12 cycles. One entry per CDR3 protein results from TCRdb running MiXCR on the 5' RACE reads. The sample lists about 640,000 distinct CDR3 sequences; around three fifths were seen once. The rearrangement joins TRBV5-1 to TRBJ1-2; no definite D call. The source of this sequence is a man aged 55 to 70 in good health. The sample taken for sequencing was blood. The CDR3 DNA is TGCGCCAGCAGCGTGGGCAGCTCCAACTATGGCTACACCTTC. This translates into CASSVGSSNYGYTF.